The entry below describes one T cell receptor (beta chain). At one end, the junction sequence differs from germline, possibly due to a read error. CDR3 size: 13 residues. The germline V gene encodes CDR1 DFQATT and CDR2 SNEGSKA (reference sequence). Random-hexamer reverse transcription was applied to roughly 0.45 to 1 ug RNA. Via MiXCR, TCRdb re-called the immunoSEQ multiplex PCR reads, giving one row per CDR3 protein. The sample records around 150,000 distinct CDR3 sequences, around 94% being singletons. The data belong to a study of CD8 T cells in Susac syndrome. This receptor was taken from a human donor in good health. V usage is TRBV20-1 and J usage is TRBJ2-1; no clear D gene. The material sequenced was CD4+ T cells from PBMCs. CDR3 DNA sequence: TGCAGTGCTAGCCCGGTAGGGTACAATGAACAGTTCTTC. Translated, it gives CSASPVGYNEQFF.